Only a few counts were recorded for the clone carrying this T cell receptor beta chain. The antigen is undetermined. One end of the junction varies from germline; a read error may be responsible. Healthy donors of bone marrow made up the group. These data belong to a study of cytomegalovirus exposure and HLA in healthy donors. Findings and limits, study-wide: CMV serostatus was the only immune exposure information that was available. Analyses of presence/absence relied on an assumption of roughly uniform sequencing depth across donors.

The CDR3 has 14 residues. CDR1 and CDR2 from the germline V gene are SSHAT and FNYEAQ (reference sequence). The PCR contained 60 Vbeta and 13 Jbeta primers. Profiling relied on immunoSEQ multiplex PCR, and the TCRdb table lists in-frame clones only, not all of them. The sample carries about 150,000 clones, about 76% recorded once. This clonotype was obtained from a man aged 25-45 years in good health and CMV-seropositive. The chain links TRBV7-7 to TRBJ2-2, with 7 bases matching TRBD1. Sequenced input: PBMCs. CDR3 sequence: CASSSGQSTGELFF. DNA for the CDR3: TGTGCTAGCAGTTCGGGACAGTCCACCGGGGAGCTGTTTTTT.